The rows below give T cell receptor beta chains drawn from one sample of a study of cytomegalovirus exposure and HLA in healthy donors. Only in-frame clones appear in the TCRdb table, and some are missing; sequencing was by immunoSEQ multiplex PCR. The sample yields 200,000 to 250,000 clones, 85% to 90% seen once. Sequenced: PBMCs. Every receptor here comes from a woman between 18 and 29 years old in good health and CMV-seronegative. Each CDR3 is given with its conserved first and last residue. A D gene is named only where the DNA matches it firmly. Some rows mark clone size as missing; the rest say once, few, many or name a class of expanded clone.

TRBJ1-2 | - | TRBD1 | TRBV29-1 | CSVAGQGFNYGYTF | TGCAGCGTTGCGGGACAGGGGTTTAACTATGGCTACACCTTC
TRBJ1-2 | - | TRBD1 | TRBV6-1 | CASSEGQGADGYTF | TGTGCCAGCAGTGAGGGACAGGGGGCGGATGGCTACACCTTC
TRBJ2-1 | - | - | TRBV5-1 | CASSSPLGRSRSRQFF | TGCGCCAGCAGCTCGCCACTTGGGAGGTCCCGCTCGCGCCAGTTCTTC
TRBJ2-7 | - | - | TRBV5-4 | CASSRDFTRQYF | TGTGCCAGCAGCCGAGACTTTACGAGGCAGTACTTC
TRBJ2-1 | - | TRBD2 | TRBV15 | CATSRPGTSGDNEQFF | TGTGCCACCAGCAGGCCTGGGACTAGCGGGGACAATGAGCAGTTCTTC
TRBJ1-1 | - | - | TRBV11-2 | CASSFVEYTEAFF | TGTGCCAGCAGCTTCGTCGAGTATACTGAAGCTTTCTTT
TRBJ2-7 | - | - | TRBV6-1 | CAHSNAGPYEQYF | TGTGCCCACAGTAACGCAGGTCCCTACGAGCAGTACTTC
TRBJ2-6 | - | - | TRBV5-4 | CASSLGGLGANVLTF | TGTGCCAGCAGCTTGGGGGGGCTTGGGGCCAACGTCCTGACTTTC
TRBJ2-7 | - | - | TRBV4-2 | CASSQVTSRANYEQYF | TGTGCCAGCAGCCAAGTTACCTCGCGGGCAAATTACGAGCAGTACTTC
TRBJ2-1 | - | TRBD2 | TRBV27 | CASSPTGGPYNEQFF | TGTGCCAGCAGTCCGACGGGGGGACCCTACAATGAGCAGTTCTTC
TRBJ2-1 | - | - | TRBV7-9 | CASRTGYEQFF | TGTGCCAGCAGGACTGGATATGAGCAGTTCTTC
TRBJ1-6 | - | TRBD1 | TRBV6-1 | CASSEAWGQDNSPLHF | TGTGCCAGCAGTGAAGCGTGGGGACAGGACAATTCACCCCTCCACTTT
TRBJ1-1 | many | - | TRBV2 | CASSQTPEAFF | TGTGCCAGCAGTCAGACACCTGAAGCTTTCTTT
TRBJ1-2 | - | - | TRBV5-4 | CASSIKQGSLFYGYTF | TGTGCCAGCAGCATAAAACAGGGATCCCTTTTCTATGGCTACACCTTC
TRBJ2-5 | - | TRBD2 | TRBV5-4 | CASSLGLAGEETQYF | TGTGCCAGCAGCTTGGGGCTAGCGGGAGAAGAGACCCAGTACTTC
TRBJ2-1 | - | - | TRBV5-1 | CASSILGSTYNEQFF | TGCGCCAGCAGCATCCTCGGGAGTACCTACAATGAGCAGTTCTTC
TRBJ1-2 | - | - | TRBV6-1 | CASSDLSQPRRGGYTF | TGTGCCAGCAGTGATTTAAGCCAGCCCCGCCGCGGGGGCTACACCTTC